A single sample gave rise to the 9 T cell receptor beta chains below, sequenced in a study of cytomegalovirus exposure and HLA in healthy donors. Vbeta (60) and Jbeta (13) primers were used in the PCR. Clones were sequenced by immunoSEQ multiplex PCR, and TCRdb holds only the in-frame ones, with some missing. The sample consists of fewer than 90,000 clones, 70% to 80% of them appearing once. The sample consisted of PBMCs. The source is a woman in her thirties or forties in good health and CMV-seropositive.

This chain links TRBV19 with TRBJ2-7; 9 bases line up with TRBD1. This CDR3 region has 13 residues. After removal of 6 bases from V and 6 bases from J, the junction contained 6 bases not matched to a gene. The germline gives CDR1 LNHDA, CDR2 SQIVND (reference sequence). The CDR3 sequence is CASSRTGALEQYF. CDR3 nucleotides: TGTGCCAGTAGCAGGACAGGGGCCCTCGAGCAGTACTTC.

This rearrangement joins TRBV28 to TRBJ2-7; the match to TRBD1 covers 8 bases. The CDR3 runs to 15 residues. The ends lost 6 bases at V and 2 bases at J; junction bases unmatched: 9. Germline CDR1 is MDHEN and CDR2 is SYDVKM. The CDR3 region has the DNA TGTGCCAGCAGCGAACAGGGACAGGTACCCTACGAGCAGTACTTC. This gives the protein CASSEQGQVPYEQYF.

V usage is TRBV18 and J usage is TRBJ1-5; tentatively, D is TRBD1 (5 bases). The CDR3 has 15 residues. The germline gives CDR1 KGHSH, CDR2 LQKENI. V was pared by 2 bases and J by 2 bases, with 10 bases between. In DNA form, the CDR3 reads TGTGCCAGCTCACCAATCCAGGGCGGCAATCAGCCCCAGCATTTT. Protein product: CASSPIQGGNQPQHF.

This rearrangement joins TRBV28 to TRBJ1-1; D gene ambiguous. V was trimmed by 0 bases and J by 1 base, leaving 6 bases between them. From germline, CDR1 is MDHEN and CDR2 SYDVKM. This CDR3 spans 14 amino acids. The CDR3 sequence: CASSLWAENTEAFF. CDR3 DNA: TGTGCCAGCAGTTTATGGGCGGAGAACACTGAAGCTTTCTTT.

The rearrangement joins TRBV4-2 to TRBJ1-4, with no clear D. The V gene lost 1 base and the J gene lost 4 bases, with 10 bases spanning the gap. The CDR3 loop spans 15 amino acids. In germline, CDR1 is LGHNA, CDR2 YNFKEQ. DNA for the CDR3: TGTGCCAGCAGCCAAGTGGCGGGGAATAATGAAAAACTGTTTTTT. The encoded protein is CASSQVAGNNEKLFF.

The chain has TRBV10-3 and TRBJ2-3, with a tentative D call TRBD2 (5 bases). The germline V gene has CDR1 ENHRY and CDR2 SYGVKD. V was cut by 8 bases and J by 6 bases, with 21 bases left in between. The CDR3 spans 15 residues. CDR3 in DNA: TGTGCCATCTCCCAACGGGAACAGAACAGCGATACGCAGTATTTT. This translates into CAISQREQNSDTQYF.

The chain carries TRBV19 and TRBJ1-5, with D hard to call. Looked up from germline, CDR1 is LNHDA and CDR2 is SQIVND (reference sequence). V lost 10 bases to trimming and J lost 2 bases, with 18 bases between them. The CDR3 is 15 amino acids. CDR3: CATLPSGMGNQPQHF. The CDR3 region has the DNA TGTGCCACCCTCCCCTCCGGGATGGGCAATCAGCCCCAGCATTTT.

The chain carries TRBV7-2 and TRBJ1-3; no definite D call. The germline CDR1 and CDR2 sequences are SGHTA and FQGNSA. The CDR3 runs to 15 residues. V was pared by 5 bases and J by 0 bases, with 11 bases between. CDR3 protein: CASSPSSSSGNTIYF. CDR3 sequence (DNA): TGTGCCAGCAGCCCATCATCGAGCTCTGGAAACACCATATATTTT.

The CDR3 sequence is CALRGEAFF. CDR3 in DNA: TGTGCCCTACGGGGTGAAGCTTTCTTT. The rearrangement uses TRBV7-9 and TRBJ1-1; D gene uncertain. This CDR3 has 9 residues. V lost 11 bases, J lost 7 bases, and 8 bases lay in between. The germline gives CDR1 SEHNR, CDR2 FQNEAQ (reference sequence).